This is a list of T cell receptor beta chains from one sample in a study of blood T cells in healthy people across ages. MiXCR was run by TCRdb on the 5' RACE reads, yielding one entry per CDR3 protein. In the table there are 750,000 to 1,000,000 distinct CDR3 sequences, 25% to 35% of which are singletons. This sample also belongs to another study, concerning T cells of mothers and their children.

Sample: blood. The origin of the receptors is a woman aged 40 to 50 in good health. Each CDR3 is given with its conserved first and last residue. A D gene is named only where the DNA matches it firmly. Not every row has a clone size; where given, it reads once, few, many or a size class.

CDR3aa: CSVEPGASGSWEADTQYF
CDR3nt: TGCAGCGTTGAACCAGGGGCAAGCGGGAGTTGGGAAGCAGATACGCAGTATTTT
v_gene: TRBV29-1
d_gene: TRBD2
j_gene: TRBJ2-3
abundance: .

CDR3aa: CASTALIGINYEQYF
CDR3nt: TGTGCCAGCACCGCACTCATCGGGATTAACTACGAGCAGTACTTC
v_gene: TRBV6-2/TRBV6-3
d_gene: .
j_gene: TRBJ2-7
abundance: .

CDR3aa: CSAPNRGGHPYEQYF
CDR3nt: TGCAGTGCTCCGAACCGGGGAGGGCACCCCTACGAGCAGTACTTC
v_gene: TRBV20-1
d_gene: TRBD2
j_gene: TRBJ2-7
abundance: .

CDR3aa: CASSQGTGGIQPQHF
CDR3nt: TGTGCCAGCAGCCAAGGTACGGGGGGTATTCAGCCCCAGCATTTT
v_gene: TRBV3-1
d_gene: .
j_gene: TRBJ1-5
abundance: .

CDR3aa: CASSQTGNTEAFF
CDR3nt: TGTGCCAGCAGCCAGACAGGGAACACTGAAGCTTTCTTT
v_gene: TRBV6-4
d_gene: .
j_gene: TRBJ1-1
abundance: many

CDR3aa: CAGSLSGSNQPQHF
CDR3nt: TGTGCCGGCAGCTTAAGTGGAAGCAATCAGCCCCAGCATTTT
v_gene: TRBV5-6
d_gene: .
j_gene: TRBJ1-5
abundance: .

CDR3aa: CASCDRTTPQPQHF
CDR3nt: TGTGCCAGCTGTGACAGAACGACCCCGCAGCCCCAGCATTTT
v_gene: TRBV28
d_gene: .
j_gene: TRBJ1-5
abundance: .

CDR3aa: CASSSLPGQGPQAQYF
CDR3nt: TGTGCCAGCAGTTCTCTACCGGGACAGGGGCCTCAGGCCCAGTACTTC
v_gene: TRBV6-5
d_gene: TRBD1
j_gene: TRBJ2-5
abundance: .

CDR3aa: CASSTGTGYTQYF
CDR3nt: TGTGCCAGCAGCACTGGGACAGGGTATACGCAGTATTTT
v_gene: TRBV7-9
d_gene: TRBD1
j_gene: TRBJ2-3
abundance: .

CDR3aa: CASSLGLGGSEGYTF
CDR3nt: TGTGCCAGCAGCTTAGGTTTGGGGGGATCGGAGGGCTACACCTTC
v_gene: TRBV7-2
d_gene: .
j_gene: TRBJ1-2
abundance: few

CDR3aa: CATSRDKPVPAQETQYF
CDR3nt: TGTGCCACCAGCAGAGATAAGCCAGTCCCAGCCCAAGAGACCCAGTACTTC
v_gene: TRBV15
d_gene: .
j_gene: TRBJ2-5
abundance: .

CDR3aa: CASGDRNSYEQYF
CDR3nt: TGTGCCAGTGGGGACAGGAACTCCTACGAGCAGTACTTC
v_gene: TRBV27
d_gene: TRBD1
j_gene: TRBJ2-7
abundance: .

CDR3aa: CASSQVGAGGDEQYF
CDR3nt: TGTGCCAGCAGCCAAGTGGGGGCCGGTGGTGACGAGCAGTACTTC
v_gene: TRBV4-2
d_gene: .
j_gene: TRBJ2-7
abundance: many

CDR3aa: CASSSGQRYNEQFF
CDR3nt: TGTGCCAGCAGCTCGGGACAACGTTACAATGAGCAGTTCTTC
v_gene: TRBV7-2
d_gene: .
j_gene: TRBJ2-1
abundance: many

CDR3aa: CASSPPTGDTEAFF
CDR3nt: TGTGCCAGCAGTCCGCCGACAGGAGACACTGAAGCTTTCTTT
v_gene: TRBV12-3/TRBV12-4
d_gene: .
j_gene: TRBJ1-1
abundance: .

CDR3aa: CAISESSEQYF
CDR3nt: TGTGCCATCAGTGAGTCCAGCGAGCAGTACTTC
v_gene: TRBV10-3
d_gene: .
j_gene: TRBJ2-7
abundance: many